One sample yielded the 20 T cell receptor beta chains listed below, sequenced in a study of early T cells in non-severe SARS-CoV-2 infection. A single record per CDR3 protein comes from TCRdb applying MiXCR to the 5' RACE reads. The data contain 25,000 to 35,000 distinct CDR3 sequences, 3% to 5% of them singletons. Sequenced sample: whole blood. These receptors were collected from an adult who was a healthcare worker with PCR-confirmed SARS-CoV-2 infection or an uninfected control (not recorded which).

In this sample, this clonotype turned up many times. The rearrangement uses TRBV14 and TRBJ1-1; a possible D gene is TRBD1 (5 bases). The V gene lost 4 bases and the J gene lost 1 base, with 7 bases spanning the gap. The CDR3 covers 13 residues. CDR1 is SGHDN and CDR2 is FVKESK in the germline V gene. The CDR3 sequence is CASSPQGNTEAFF. In DNA, the CDR3 is TGTGCCAGCAGCCCCCAGGGGAACACTGAAGCTTTCTTT.

Ten or more counts support this clonotype. This rearrangement joins TRBV5-6 to TRBJ1-1, with D unresolved. V lost 4 bases and J 4 bases, leaving 14 bases between the germline ends. Germline V lookup: CDR1 SGHDT, CDR2 YYEEEE. This CDR3 has 14 residues. This CDR3 is CASSPERWSTEAFF. CDR3 nucleotide sequence: TGTGCCAGCAGCCCGGAGAGGTGGAGCACTGAAGCTTTCTTT.

Only a few counts were recorded for this clonotype. The CDR3 DNA sequence: TGTGCCAGCAGTGCCGAAGACAGCACTGAAGCTTTCTTT. This sequence encodes CASSAEDSTEAFF. The rearrangement uses TRBV6-4 and TRBJ1-1, with D possibly TRBD1 on 5 matching bases. Trimming took 4 bases from V and 4 from J, leaving 10 bases between them. This CDR3 region has 13 residues. Looked up from germline, CDR1 is MRHNA and CDR2 is SNTAGT.

This clonotype was seen repeatedly, ten times or more. The rearrangement uses TRBV27 and TRBJ1-1; 9 bases match TRBD1. J was trimmed by 3 bases and V by 6 bases; bases with no gene match: 14. Germline V gene sequence: CDR1 MNHEY, CDR2 SMNVEV (reference sequence). This CDR3 is built from 17 residues. CDR3 protein: CASSKTGGIGLDTEAFF. CDR3 in DNA: TGTGCCAGCAGCAAAACAGGGGGCATTGGGCTTGACACTGAAGCTTTCTTT.

This clonotype was seen many times. The CDR3 nucleotides are TGTGCCAGCAGCTCGGGCCGAAGCACAGATACGCAGTATTTT. Its protein is CASSSGRSTDTQYF. The V and J genes are TRBV5-5 and TRBJ2-3, with D hard to call. V lost 3 bases, J lost 0 bases, and 8 bases lay in between. CDR1 is SGHKS and CDR2 is YYEKEE in the germline V gene (reference sequence). The CDR3 has 14 amino acids.

This clonotype was found many times. This chain links TRBV15 with TRBJ1-6; a weak D match, TRBD1 (5 bases). Looked up from germline, CDR1 is LNHNV and CDR2 is YYDKDF (reference sequence). V was trimmed by 11 bases and J by 5 bases, leaving 19 bases between them. The CDR3 totals 15 residues. The CDR3 loop is CAAGAQMYNNSPLHF. The CDR3 DNA reads TGTGCCGCCGGGGCCCAGATGTATAATAATTCACCCCTCCACTTT.

This clonotype was found many times. V gene TRBV2 combines with J gene TRBJ1-2; D remains unclear. Trimming removed 4 bases from V and 8 bases from J, with 11 bases in between. This CDR3 comprises 12 residues. CDR1 and CDR2 from the germline V gene are SNHLY and FYNNEI. The DNA for the CDR3 is TGTGCCAGCAGTGCGGAAAAATTGGGCTACACCTTC. Translating it yields CASSAEKLGYTF.

This clonotype was detected ten times or more. V gene TRBV11-2 combines with J gene TRBJ2-1, with TRBD2 identical over 8 bases. CDR3 length: 15 amino acids. V gave up 3 bases and J gave up 4 bases; unmatched junction bases: 5. Germline assignment: CDR1 SGHAT and CDR2 FQNNGV. CDR3: CASSFSTSEYNEQFF. CDR3 nucleotide sequence: TGTGCCAGCAGCTTTTCGACTAGCGAGTACAATGAGCAGTTCTTC.

There are many counts of this clonotype. This chain connects TRBV6-1 to TRBJ2-6; D ambiguous. CDR3 length equals 16 residues. The germline V and J ends were trimmed by 5 bases and 4 bases, with 15 bases remaining between them. Germline V gene lookup returns CDR1 MNHNS and CDR2 SASEGT. This CDR3 is CASSPSRGAGANVLTF. DNA for the CDR3: TGTGCCAGCAGTCCCTCGCGAGGCGCGGGGGCCAACGTCCTGACTTTC.

This clonotype was detected ten times or more. The J gene is TRBJ2-2, the V gene TRBV3-1; D is uncertain. Trimming removed 3 bases at V and 4 bases at J, with 9 bases between. CDR1 LGHDT and CDR2 YNNKEL come from the germline V gene (reference sequence). The CDR3 is 14 residues long. Here the CDR3 reads CASSHHTITGELFF. The CDR3 DNA reads as TGTGCCAGCAGCCACCACACAATCACCGGGGAGCTGTTTTTT.

This clonotype has at least ten counts. As DNA, the CDR3 is TGCAGCGGGGGGACAGGGGCCACCGGGGAGCTGTTTTTT. It yields the protein CSGGTGATGELFF. The V call is TRBV29-1, the J call TRBJ2-2; 10 bases align to TRBD1. The germline CDR1 and CDR2 sequences are SQVTM and ANQGSEA. Trimming removed 7 bases from V and 4 bases from J; junction bases left unmatched: 3. This CDR3 is 13 amino acids long.

This clonotype was recorded many times. The chain is built from TRBV5-5 and TRBJ1-1; 7 bases fit TRBD1. CDR1 SGHKS and CDR2 YYEKEE come from the germline V gene (reference sequence). This CDR3 has 15 amino acids. With 4 bases clipped from V and 1 base from J, the junction kept 7 bases outside the gene matches. The DNA of the CDR3 is TGTGCCAGCAGCAGCCGGGACAGCCCGAACACTGAAGCTTTCTTT. As protein: CASSSRDSPNTEAFF.

This clonotype was seen a few times. The V gene is TRBV7-2, the J gene TRBJ2-7; the match to TRBD1 covers 7 bases. This CDR3 comprises 13 residues. In germline, CDR1 is SGHTA, CDR2 FQGNSA. V lost 5 bases and J lost 4; bases outside the gene matches: 5. The CDR3 bases are TGTGCCAGCAGCCCGACAGGGAAGTACGAGCAGTACTTC. It is translated as CASSPTGKYEQYF.

The table lists this clonotype with many counts. The chain couples TRBV5-4 to TRBJ2-7; possibly TRBD1 for D (5 bases). The germline V and J ends were trimmed by 0 bases and 9 bases, with 16 bases remaining between them. From germline, CDR1 is SGHNT and CDR2 YYREEE (reference sequence). The CDR3 extends over 14 amino acids. The CDR3 DNA follows: TGTGCCAGCAGCTTGGATCAAAGGGGAACAGCGCAGTACTTC. It codes for CASSLDQRGTAQYF.

This clonotype appeared many times. The rearrangement uses TRBV2 and TRBJ1-4; D gene uncertain. Germline CDR1 and CDR2: SNHLY and FYNNEI. V lost 8 bases and J lost 3, with 16 bases in between. The CDR3 runs 15 residues. The CDR3 loop reads CASRAEQRANEKLFF. The CDR3, as DNA: TGTGCCAGCCGGGCCGAGCAACGGGCTAATGAAAAACTGTTTTTT.

The chain links TRBV7-9 to TRBJ2-7; 8 bases map to TRBD2. The junction had 5 bases not matched to a gene; V was cut back by 5 bases and J by 2 bases. The CDR3 runs to 14 residues. Germline lookup yields CDR1 SEHNR and CDR2 FQNEAQ (reference sequence). The CDR3: CASSISGTTYEQYF. CDR3 DNA sequence: TGTGCCAGCAGCATTAGCGGGACCACCTACGAGCAGTACTTC. The variable domain in full, with the rest retrieved from reference TRBV7-9 and TRBJ2-7, is DTGVSQNPRHKITKRGQNVTFRCDPISEHNRLYWYRQTLGQGPEFLTYFQNEAQLEKSRLLSDRFSAERPKGSFSTLEIQRTEQGDSAMYLCASSISGTTYEQYFGPGTRLTVT.

This chain links TRBV18 with TRBJ1-2, with D unresolved. The germline V and J ends were trimmed by 6 bases and 5 bases, with 10 bases remaining between them. Germline CDR1 is KGHSH and CDR2 is LQKENI. The CDR3 is 12 amino acids. The CDR3 region has the DNA TGTGCCAGCTCGCCCCGGGATTATGGCTACACCTTC. The encoded protein is CASSPRDYGYTF.

This clonotype came up a few times. The chain couples TRBV7-6 to TRBJ1-4; no clear D gene. Germline V gene lookup returns CDR1 SGHVS and CDR2 FNYEAQ. CDR3 length equals 14 residues. V was clipped by 4 bases and J by 3 bases, with 9 bases between them. The CDR3 DNA reads as TGTGCCAGCAGCTCATTGGACCCTAATGAAAAACTGTTTTTT. This sequence encodes CASSSLDPNEKLFF. Filled out from reference TRBV7-6 and TRBJ1-4, the complete variable domain reads GAGVSQSPRYKVTKRGQDVALRCDPISGHVSLYWYRQALGQGPEFLTYFNYEAQQDKSGLPNDRFSAERPEGSISTLTIQRTEQRDSAMYRCASSSLDPNEKLFFGSGTQLSVL.

In its sample, this clonotype was seen many times. The genes are TRBV7-3 and TRBJ2-3; 7 bases agree with TRBD2. The CDR3 covers 15 residues. Germline CDR1 is SGHTA and CDR2 is FQGTGA. V dropped 1 base and J dropped 4; count of bases not matched to a gene: 5. The CDR3 DNA is TGTGCCAGCAGCTTAATTCTAGCGGCGGCAGATACGCAGTATTTT. Amino acid sequence: CASSLILAAADTQYF. Supplemented by reference TRBV7-3 and TRBJ2-3, the full variable domain reads GAGVSQTPSNKVTEKGKYVELRCDPISGHTALYWYRQSLGQGPEFLIYFQGTGAADDSGLPNDRFFAVRPEGSVSTLKIQRTERGDSAVYLCASSLILAAADTQYFGPGTRLTVL.

The table lists this clonotype with many counts. The rearrangement joins TRBV7-6 to TRBJ2-1, with D perhaps matching TRBD1 or TRBD2 (5 bases each). CDR1 is SGHVS and CDR2 is FNYEAQ in the germline V gene. The V and J ends lost 0 bases and 5 bases respectively, with 8 bases between them. This CDR3 contains 14 residues. CDR3 nucleotides: TGTGCCAGCAGCTTAGCCGGGGCAAACAATGAGCAGTTCTTC. It translates to CASSLAGANNEQFF.